The T cell receptor (beta chain) described here comes from a study of response to subunit inactivated influenza vaccine. General study points: It was suggested by the authors that few new T cells are recruited by each seasonal influenza vaccination.

This clonotype was seen only a few times. Antigen: not known. Trimming took off 0 bases at V and 7 bases at J, with 9 bases between the two ends. The germline CDR1 and CDR2 sequences are SEHNR and FQNEAQ (reference sequence). This CDR3 comprises 14 residues. TCRdb ran MiXCR on the RT-PCR reads and lists one entry per CDR3 protein. The sample lists 650,000 to 800,000 distinct CDR3 sequences, around 13% occurring once. This clonotype was sampled from a man aged 50 or older who received an inactivated influenza vaccine. Sequenced here: PBMCs from blood, sampled 14 to 15 days before vaccination. This chain uses TRBV7-9 with TRBJ1-4; D is ambiguous. In DNA, the CDR3 is TGTGCCAGCAGCTTAGCGAAAGCGGGTGAAAAACTGTTTTTT. It specifies CASSLAKAGEKLFF.